Listed below are T cell receptor beta chains from one sample, sequenced in a study of neoadjuvant anti-PD-1 for oral cavity cancer. TCRdb's table, derived via immunoSEQ multiplex PCR, lists solely in-frame clones and lacks some. The sample holds about 12,000 clones, approximately 66% seen once. The sequenced sample was PBMCs, obtained before nivolumab (anti-PD-1) treatment. The receptors were gathered from a person aged 35-79 years with oral cavity squamous cell carcinoma. CDR3s include the opening cysteine and the closing phenylalanine or tryptophan. Fields, in order: D gene, J gene, V gene, clone size, CDR3 DNA, CDR3 protein. A D gene is named only where the DNA matches it firmly. The size entry is marked missing in some rows and otherwise reads once, few, many or a size class.

>TRBD2|TRBJ2-7|TRBV11-2|NA
TGTGCCAGCAGCCGGGACTATCGGTACGAGCAGTACTTC
CASSRDYRYEQYF
>TRBD1|TRBJ1-1|TRBV5-5|few
TGTGCCAGCAGCTTATCAGGACAGGGATGGACTGAAGCTTTCTTT
CASSLSGQGWTEAFF
>TRBD1|TRBJ1-1|TRBV19|NA
TGTGCCAGTACGGACAGGGACACTGAAGCTTTCTTT
CASTDRDTEAFF
>NA|TRBJ2-2|TRBV5-4|NA
TGTGCCAGCAGCTTGACGACGAACACCGGGGAGCTGTTTTTT
CASSLTTNTGELFF
>NA|TRBJ1-3|TRBV11-2|few
TGTGCCAGCAGCACAACGACCAGCCAGGCCACTGGAAACACCATATATTTT
CASSTTTSQATGNTIYF
>TRBD1|TRBJ1-5|TRBV2|few
TGTGCCAGCAGTCGGGACAGCTTAAATCAGCCCCAGCATTTT
CASSRDSLNQPQHF
>NA|TRBJ1-5|TRBV11-2|few
TGTGCCAGCAGCCTAACAGGGAGCGGGCCCCAGCATTTT
CASSLTGSGPQHF
>NA|TRBJ1-6|TRBV7-2|few
TGTGCCAGCAGCTTAGGACGGTATAATTCACCCCTCCACTTT
CASSLGRYNSPLHF
>NA|TRBJ1-1|TRBV30|once
TGTGCCTGGAGTGCACCGGGGCTACCGAACACTGAAGCTTTCTTT
CAWSAPGLPNTEAFF
>TRBD2|TRBJ2-3|TRBV18|NA
TGTGCCAGCTCACCTCCCCGCGGGAGGGCCGGGAAATCTGATACGCAGTATTTT
CASSPPRGRAGKSDTQYF
>NA|TRBJ2-3|TRBV7-9|NA
TGTGCCAGCAGCTTAGTCGCTTCTACGGCAGATACGCAGTATTTT
CASSLVASTADTQYF
>TRBD2|TRBJ2-1|TRBV7-8|NA
TGTGCCAGCAGCTACCCACTACTACGGACTAGCGGGAGTGGGGAGCAGTTCTTC
CASSYPLLRTSGSGEQFF
>TRBD1|TRBJ1-1|TRBV10-3|NA
TGTGCCATCAGTGATAAGCAGGGGGGAGGCACTGAAGCTTTCTTT
CAISDKQGGGTEAFF
>TRBD1|TRBJ2-2|TRBV5-1|NA
TGCGCCAGCAGCCCTCGGACAGGGGAAACCGGGGAGCTGTTTTTT
CASSPRTGETGELFF
>NA|TRBJ2-7|TRBV6-6|NA
TGTGCCAGCAGTATTGGGGGGGCGGCCTCCTACGAGCAGTACTTC
CASSIGGAASYEQYF
>TRBD1|TRBJ2-7|TRBV7-7|NA
TGTGCCAGCAGCTTACGACAGGGAAGTCCCTACGAGCAGTACTTC
CASSLRQGSPYEQYF
>TRBD1|TRBJ2-7|TRBV6-1|NA
TGTGCCAGCAAAGAGACAGGGGGCCCCTACGAGCAGTACTTC
CASKETGGPYEQYF
>NA|TRBJ1-2|TRBV27|NA
TGTGCCAGCAGTTTACACCCAGGGACACCCATCGGCTACACCTTC
CASSLHPGTPIGYTF
>NA|TRBJ1-6|TRBV5-4|NA
TGTGCCAGCAGCCCCGGTCGGGGGGATCGGGGCTCACCCCTCCACTTT
CASSPGRGDRGSPLHF
>NA|TRBJ1-1|TRBV5-1|NA
TGCGCCAGCAGCCCCTTAGGAGGGCCAAACACTGAAGCTTTCTTT
CASSPLGGPNTEAFF
>NA|TRBJ2-3|TRBV25-1|NA
TGTGCCAGCAGTGTCACAGATACGCAGTATTTT
CASSVTDTQYF
>NA|TRBJ2-7|TRBV6-1|NA
TGTGCCAGCAGTGAAATATTACACCCCTTGGAGGAGCAGTACTTC
CASSEILHPLEEQYF
>TRBD1|TRBJ1-2|TRBV25-1|few
TGTGCCAGCAGTTCCCGGGACAGCCTCCTCTATGGCTACACCTTC
CASSSRDSLLYGYTF
>NA|TRBJ2-2|TRBV5-6|few
TGTGCCAGCAGCTTGTTGAAAACCGGGGAGCTGTTTTTT
CASSLLKTGELFF
>TRBD2|TRBJ2-7|TRBV9|NA
TGTGCCAGCAGCCCTCTAGCGGGAGCGTCCTACGAGCAGTACTTC
CASSPLAGASYEQYF
>NA|TRBJ2-2|TRBV6-1|few
TGTGCCAGCGGCGAAGGAATCACCGGGGAGCTGTTTTTT
CASGEGITGELFF
>NA|TRBJ2-7|TRBV5-1|NA
TGCGCCAGCAGCTTGGGATACGGGGCCTCCTACGAGCAGTACTTC
CASSLGYGASYEQYF
>NA|TRBJ2-4|TRBV29-1|few
TGCAGCGCAGCTACGGGCAAAAACATTCAGTACTTC
CSAATGKNIQYF
>TRBD1|TRBJ1-5|TRBV7-9|NA
TGTGCCAGCAGCTCCGGGACAGGGCGTAGCAATCAGCCCCAGCATTTT
CASSSGTGRSNQPQHF
>TRBD2|TRBJ2-3|TRBV18|NA
TGTGCCAGCTCACCACCTTCAGCGGGACTCCGCACAGATACGCAGTATTTT
CASSPPSAGLRTDTQYF
>NA|TRBJ1-5|TRBV6-6|NA
TGTGCCAGCAGTCAGGGTTTTGGCAATCAGCCCCAGCATTTT
CASSQGFGNQPQHF
>NA|TRBJ2-2|TRBV6-1|NA
TGTGCCAGCAGGGAAGCGACCGGGGAGCTGTTTTTT
CASREATGELFF
>NA|TRBJ2-2|TRBV5-1|NA
TGCGCCAGCAGCTTGGACAACCTCGGATGGGGGGAGCTGTTTTTT
CASSLDNLGWGELFF
>TRBD2|TRBJ2-1|TRBV5-1|NA
TGCGCCAGCGGGTCTGCGGGAGGGCCAGATGAGCAGTTCTTC
CASGSAGGPDEQFF
>NA|TRBJ2-5|TRBV11-2|NA
TGTGCCAGCAGCTCACAGGTCGGGACCCAGTACTTC
CASSSQVGTQYF
>NA|TRBJ2-7|TRBV21-1|NA
TGTGCCAGCAGCATGAACGAGCAGTACTTC
CASSMNEQYF
>NA|TRBJ2-4|TRBV5-1|NA
TGCGCCAGCAGCTTGGGGGGAGGTGAAAACATTCAGTACTTC
CASSLGGGENIQYF
>NA|TRBJ1-5|TRBV28|NA
TGTGCCAGCAGTTTAGAGGGGGAGGCTCAGCCCCAGCATTTT
CASSLEGEAQPQHF
>NA|TRBJ1-3|TRBV6-5|NA
TGTGCCAGCACTTATAGAGCTGGAAACACCATATATTTT
CASTYRAGNTIYF
>NA|TRBJ2-3|TRBV5-1|NA
TGCGCCAGCAGCTTAGGGCCTAGCACAGATACGCAGTATTTT
CASSLGPSTDTQYF
>TRBD1|TRBJ1-1|TRBV7-8|NA
TGTGCCAGCAGCTTAAGGGGACAGTACACTGAAGCTTTCTTT
CASSLRGQYTEAFF
>NA|TRBJ2-2|TRBV29-1|NA
TGCAGCGTCCGAGTGGGGAACACCGGGGAGCTGTTTTTT
CSVRVGNTGELFF
>TRBD1|TRBJ1-2|TRBV27|NA
TGTGCCAGCAGTTCGAAGGGGGCGTATCACTATGGCTACACCTTC
CASSSKGAYHYGYTF
>TRBD2|TRBJ2-3|TRBV19|NA
TGTGCCAGTAGTATTCGATTGGGTAGCGGGCCCACAGATACGCAGTATTTT
CASSIRLGSGPTDTQYF
>NA|TRBJ2-2|TRBV7-2|NA
TGTGCCAGCAGCTTCGCGAACACCGGGGAGCTGTTTTTT
CASSFANTGELFF
>NA|TRBJ2-7|TRBV7-7|few
TGTGCCAGCAGCCCCAGCGGATCCTACGAGCAGTACTTC
CASSPSGSYEQYF
>NA|TRBJ2-5|TRBV2|few
TGTGCCAGCAGTGGGGACCCTCGGGAGACCCAGTACTTC
CASSGDPRETQYF
>TRBD1|TRBJ2-5|TRBV4-1|NA
TGCGCCAGCAGCTCTCCGGGGACAGGGAAAGAGACCCAGTACTTC
CASSSPGTGKETQYF
>TRBD2|TRBJ2-7|TRBV2|NA
TGTGCCAGCAGAGTAAGCGGGGGGGCCTACGAGCAGTACTTC
CASRVSGGAYEQYF
>TRBD1|TRBJ1-1|TRBV2|few
TGTGCCAGCAGAGACCCGGGACAGGGGGAATCTTTCTTT
CASRDPGQGESFF
>NA|TRBJ1-6|TRBV4-1|NA
TGCGCCAGCAGCCAAGATTACCCCGGGAATTCACCCCTCCACTTT
CASSQDYPGNSPLHF
>NA|TRBJ1-1|TRBV6-1|NA
TGTGCCAGCAGTGATTATCGAAGGGCTTTCTTT
CASSDYRRAFF
>NA|TRBJ2-7|TRBV6-1|NA
TGTGCCAGCAGTAGAGACAGGCAGAGCTCCTACGAGCAGTACTTC
CASSRDRQSSYEQYF
>TRBD1|TRBJ1-1|TRBV5-4|NA
TGTGCCAGCAGTCGGCCACAGGGGACGAACACTGAAGCTTTCTTT
CASSRPQGTNTEAFF
>TRBD1|TRBJ1-2|TRBV11-2|once
TGTGCCAGCAGCCCCGACAGGGGGCCGAGTGGCTACACCTTC
CASSPDRGPSGYTF
>NA|TRBJ2-7|TRBV6-1|NA
TGTGCCAGCGGTCGGGTAGGGGGCGAGCAGTACTTC
CASGRVGGEQYF
>NA|TRBJ1-5|TRBV28|NA
TGTGCCAGCAGTTTCGTCGCGGGAAATCAGCCCCAGCATTTT
CASSFVAGNQPQHF
>TRBD1|TRBJ1-5|TRBV5-1|NA
TGCGCCAGCAGCTTGGTGCCCGGACAGGGCAATCAGCCCCAGCATTTT
CASSLVPGQGNQPQHF
>TRBD1|TRBJ1-2|TRBV5-6|NA
TGTGCCAGCAGAGGCTCTGGGGACAGACACGATGGCTACACCTTC
CASRGSGDRHDGYTF
>NA|TRBJ1-1|TRBV30|NA
TGTGCCTGGAGTGTACGGGGGGTGGCGGAAGCTTTCTTT
CAWSVRGVAEAFF